This TCR beta chain is drawn from a study of Ad26.COV2.S vaccination and SARS-CoV-2 variants listed by TCRdb under 2021. Context from the whole study: Vaccine-arm donors were drawn from COV1001, a multicentre, randomized, double-blind, placebo-controlled phase I-IIa trial of Ad26.COV2.S in healthy adults. Blinding of investigators to trial group allocation was maintained during experiments and outcome assessment. A total of 32 samples were included in the TCR-sequenced set, comprising some 20 Ad26.COV2.S vaccine recipients, 5 placebo recipients and 8 SARS-CoV-2 convalescent individuals. Ad26.COV2.S was given intramuscularly at 5x10^10 or 1x10^11 viral particles, as a single shot or as two shots 56 days apart. The specificity and breadth of SARS-CoV-2-reactive T cell receptors after Ad26.COV2.S vaccination were assessed by TCRbeta repertoire sequencing. Trial participants were randomized into five groups of five: low-dose or high-dose Ad26.COV2.S given once or twice, or placebo on both occasions.

The immunoSEQ Assay was the method used to sequence TCRbeta CDR3 regions. After extraction, genomic DNA underwent amplification by bias-controlled multiplex PCR, followed by high-throughput sequencing. The original pipeline was this. To quantify the absolute abundance of every unique TCRbeta CDR3 region, sequences were collapsed and filtered. Usable DNA was measured by amplifying reference genes present in all nucleated cells, and TCRbeta template counts were normalized to that usable DNA to estimate T cell fraction. Repertoire TCRs were annotated as SARS-CoV-2-specific by exact matching of V gene, CDR3 amino acid sequence and J gene to a known reactive TCR set. The reference SARS-CoV-2 TCR set came from MIRA and was filtered for enrichment in COVID-19-positive ImmuneCODE repertoires, removing public or cross-reactive TCRs. Using the MIRA antigens, annotated TCRs were further analysed by specific ORF or by position within an ORF. Depth was the summed frequency of annotated unique rearrangements, while breadth was defined as annotated unique rearrangements over total unique productive rearrangements. Two-sided Wilcoxon rank-sum tests were used to compare TCR breadth between groups. The clones in this table, taken by TCRdb from immuneACCESS, are in-frame only. Not every clone is retained; where verified, under half of the shortfall comes from an unresolved V gene, and the cause of the rest is unknown. D and trimming were read from the DNA, whereas the V and J calls and clone size are those reported in that table. A total of about 330,000 clones appear in this sample, approximately 87% of them only once. Around 5.5% of the sample is in the top ten clones.

The full study reports these points: Higher spike-specific TCR breadth was observed in Ad26.COV2.S recipients than in placebo recipients (P = 0.0014). Vaccine and placebo recipients had comparable non-spike TCR breadth, which fits with the vaccine containing only spike. It was noted by the authors that total T cell responses may have been underestimated by the TCR breadth and depth analyses. The study was not powered for comparison of responses between vaccine doses or regimens. Substantial breadth of spike-specific CD8+ and CD4+ T cell responses was reported after vaccination.

Regarding this clone: Its antigen has not been determined. The record has no base qualities; no much larger clone is one base away.

This specimen's treatment or condition label, per the study, means: roughly 18 received Ad26.COV2.S at low or high dose, single or two shots; 5 received placebo; per-sample allocation not given. For vaccine and placebo recipients, the sequenced repertoires came from samples collected on day 63 after the first injection. In Cohort 1b, about 25 adults aged 18-55 years were enrolled at a single site in Boston, USA, between 29 July and 7 August 2020. As a vaccine, Ad26.COV2.S was a replication-incompetent adenovirus type 26 vector that expressed a prefusion-stabilized SARS-CoV-2 spike protein derived from the original Wuhan strain. The sample in question was peripheral blood, obtained in a trial of Ad26.COV2.S vaccine versus placebo. The clonotype comes from a person aged 18 to 59 who received the Ad26.COV2.S COVID-19 vaccine or a placebo.

The CDR3 region: CASSPIAGDGEQYV. DNA sequence: TGTGCCAGCTCACCCATAGCGGGAGATGGCGAGCAGTACGTC. The chain uses TRBV18 and TRBJ2-7, and 9 junction bases match TRBD2. At the junction V is shortened by 3 bases and J by 6 bases; bases outside the gene matches: 6. The germline V gene yields KGHSH for CDR1 and LQKENI for CDR2. The CDR3 spans 14 residues, from the cysteine through the valine. The kept DNA is CDR3 alone, 42 bases in frame from the first base.